A single sample gave rise to the 22 T cell receptor beta chains below, sequenced in a study of cytomegalovirus exposure and HLA in healthy donors. In the PCR, 60 Vbeta and 13 Jbeta primers were used. Generated by immunoSEQ multiplex PCR, the TCRdb table keeps only in-frame clones and is missing some. The table has 180,000 or so clones, roughly 75% seen once. The sample comprised PBMCs. The receptors were gathered from a woman aged 40-49 years in good health and CMV-seropositive.

This clone occurred once. CDR3 protein: CASSCVAGQTYNEQFF. The CDR3 DNA reads as TGTGCCAGCAGTTGCGTAGCGGGGCAAACCTACAATGAGCAGTTCTTC. The chain couples TRBV6-5 to TRBJ2-1; 8 nucleotides agree with TRBD2. The CDR3 has 16 residues. The V gene end was trimmed by 4 bases and the J gene end by 2 bases; junction bases not matched to a gene: 7. In germline, CDR1 is MNHEY, CDR2 SVGAGI.

The genes are TRBV5-6 and TRBJ1-4, with TRBD1 matching over 12 bases. The J segment lost 6 bases and the V segment lost 2 bases, leaving 5 bases of the junction unmatched. CDR3 length: 16 amino acids. Looked up from germline, CDR1 is SGHDT and CDR2 is YYEEEE. CDR3 sequence reads: CASSFGTGGWDEKLFF. The CDR3 bases are TGTGCCAGCAGCTTCGGGACAGGGGGCTGGGATGAAAAACTGTTTTTT.

The V call is TRBV28, the J call TRBJ2-7; 7 bases match TRBD1. The CDR3 has 14 residues. In germline, CDR1 is MDHEN, CDR2 SYDVKM. Germline trimming cut 6 bases from V and 4 bases from J; bases unmatched to any gene: 9. Here the CDR3 DNA reads TGTGCCAGCAGGTACCGGGACAGCCTGTACGAGCAGTACTTC. Protein: CASRYRDSLYEQYF.

CDR3 DNA sequence: TGTGCCAGCAAGACAACAGGGGGGAGCTCCTACGAGCAGTACTTC. It codes for CASKTTGGSSYEQYF. V is TRBV27 and J is TRBJ2-7; TRBD1 matches at 8 bases. Germline CDR1 and CDR2: MNHEY and SMNVEV (reference sequence). There are 15 residues in the CDR3. V was clipped by 7 bases and J by 0 bases; unmatched bases: 8.

The chain joins TRBV7-6 to TRBJ2-3; D call uncertain. The V and J ends lost 3 bases and 0 bases respectively, with 13 bases between them. This CDR3 contains 16 residues. The germline CDR1 and CDR2 sequences are SGHVS and FNYEAQ. The CDR3, as DNA: TGTGCCAGCAGCTTGGGCTACTCACCTAGCACAGATACGCAGTATTTT. Its translation is CASSLGYSPSTDTQYF.

The chain couples TRBV28 to TRBJ1-2; 9 nucleotides align to TRBD1. Per germline, CDR1 MDHEN and CDR2 SYDVKM. The CDR3 is 15 amino acids. With V trimmed by 4 bases and J by 8 bases, 11 bases remained unmatched. CDR3 amino acids: CASSSVGDRAGGYTF. The DNA for the CDR3 is TGTGCCAGCAGTTCCGTGGGGGACAGGGCCGGCGGCTACACCTTC.

The chain combines TRBV4-3 with TRBJ1-2; 7 positions agree with TRBD1. The CDR3 is 16 residues long. Germline V CDR1 and CDR2: LGHNA, YSLEER. J gave up 6 bases and V 3 bases, and 13 bases lay outside the gene matches. The CDR3 DNA sequence: TGCGCCAGCAGCCAGGAGGACAGGCCTACAATAGATGGCTACACCTTC. Protein: CASSQEDRPTIDGYTF.

The chain is built from TRBV27 and TRBJ2-7; TRBD2 matches at 9 bases. V gave up 2 bases and J gave up 6 bases; unmatched junction bases: 2. The CDR3 sequence is 13 residues long. In germline, CDR1 is MNHEY, CDR2 SMNVEV (reference sequence). The CDR3 coding sequence is TGTGCCAGCAGTTTAAGAGCGGGAGGCGAGCAGTACTTC. Protein product: CASSLRAGGEQYF.

A remark on this clone: The junction does not match germline at one end; this may be a read error. The same CDR3 can be traced to other DNA sequences in this sample. The chain has TRBV7-2 and TRBJ2-7; 7 bases line up with TRBD1. CDR1 is SGHTA and CDR2 is FQGNSA in the germline V gene. The CDR3 length is 16 residues. CDR3 in DNA: TGTGCTAGCAGCTTAGCTAACATCCAGGGGGTCTACGAGCAGTACTTC. The encoded protein is CASSLANIQGVYEQYF.

The chain has TRBV4-1 and TRBJ2-7; unclear D gene. Trimming removed 4 bases from V and 2 bases from J, with 12 bases in between. The germline V gene encodes CDR1 MGHRA and CDR2 YSYEKL. This CDR3 spans 14 amino acids. The CDR3 is CASSPTPLTYEQYF. Here the CDR3 DNA reads TGCGCCAGCAGCCCCACCCCGCTAACCTACGAGCAGTACTTC.

The chain is built from TRBV5-1 and TRBJ2-7, with a weak D call TRBD1 (5 bases). Between the trimmed V and J ends, which lost 3 bases and 3 bases, there was a span of 10 bases. Germline loops: CDR1 SGHRS, CDR2 YFSETQ. This CDR3 has 13 amino acids. The CDR3 DNA sequence: TGCGCCAGCAGCTCGGACACATTCTACGAGCAGTACTTC. Residues: CASSSDTFYEQYF.

The V call is TRBV19, the J call TRBJ2-7, with D tentatively TRBD1 (5 bases). The germline gives CDR1 LNHDA, CDR2 SQIVND (reference sequence). The CDR3 is 15 amino acids. With 3 bases removed from V and 0 bases from J, the gap between germline ends came to 12 bases. CDR3 in amino acids: CASSIEAGRSYEQYF. CDR3 nucleotide sequence: TGTGCCAGTAGTATTGAGGCAGGGCGCTCCTACGAGCAGTACTTC.

The CDR3 here is CSVIRASSYEQYF. DNA of the CDR3: TGCAGCGTGATCAGGGCTAGCTCCTACGAGCAGTACTTC. The J gene is TRBJ2-7, the V gene TRBV29-1; weak D call: TRBD1 (5 bases). Germline V gene sequence: CDR1 SQVTM, CDR2 ANQGSEA. The CDR3 loop spans 13 amino acids. The V and J ends lost 6 bases and 0 bases respectively, with 12 bases between them.

The J gene is TRBJ2-7, the V gene TRBV6-5; 12 nucleotides match TRBD2. The CDR3 is 15 residues long. The V and J ends lost 4 bases and 0 bases, in that order; junction bases with no gene match: 1. Germline lookup yields CDR1 MNHEY and CDR2 SVGAGI. The DNA for the CDR3 is TGTGCCAGCAGTTTGACTAGCGGGAGCTCCTACGAGCAGTACTTC. It translates to CASSLTSGSSYEQYF.

The V call is TRBV9, the J call TRBJ2-7; TRBD1 aligns across 10 bases. This CDR3 contains 16 residues. Germline values: CDR1 SGDLS, CDR2 YYNGEE. Unmatched junction bases numbered 12, after V lost 4 bases and J lost 5 bases. CDR3 nucleotides: TGTGCCAGCAGCCCTCGGGTTGGGGACAGGGGACACGAGCAGTACTTC. Its protein product is CASSPRVGDRGHEQYF. Full variable domain (missing parts from reference TRBV9 and TRBJ2-7): DSGVTQTPKHLITATGQRVTLRCSPRSGDLSVYWYQQSLDQGLQFLIQYYNGEERAKGNILERFSAQQFPDLHSELNLSSLELGDSALYFCASSPRVGDRGHEQYFGPGTRLTVT.

The chain's CDR3 is CASSRPGHSTTYGYTF. CDR3 nucleotide sequence: TGTGCCAGCAGTCGACCAGGACACTCTACCACCTATGGCTACACCTTC. The chain joins TRBV28 to TRBJ1-2; possibly TRBD1 for D (5 bases). The CDR3 runs to 16 residues. Germline CDR1 MDHEN, CDR2 SYDVKM. The V end lost 5 bases, the J end lost 4 bases, and 20 bases lay between the germline ends.

As DNA, the CDR3 is TGTGCCAGCAGCCCCCTGAGTAGCGGGTTCTACGAGCAGTACTTC. Its translation is CASSPLSSGFYEQYF. This chain joins TRBV11-2 and TRBJ2-7, with 7 bases lining up with TRBD2. CDR1 and CDR2 from the germline V gene are SGHAT and FQNNGV. V shed 5 bases and J 3 bases; nucleotides not matched to a gene: 10. This CDR3 is 15 amino acids long.

This clone appeared a few times. The rearrangement joins TRBV28 to TRBJ1-1, with TRBD1 as a possible D gene (6 bases). This CDR3 is built from 14 residues. V was shortened by 4 bases and J by 6 bases, with 15 bases between the two germline ends. Germline V gives CDR1 MDHEN, CDR2 SYDVKM. The CDR3 is CASSSQGRNPEAFF. The CDR3 DNA reads as TGTGCCAGCAGTTCACAGGGAAGAAATCCTGAAGCTTTCTTT.

The V gene is TRBV5-6, the J gene TRBJ2-5; no reliable D call. Germline V gene sequence: CDR1 SGHDT, CDR2 YYEEEE. V lost 3 bases and J 5 bases, leaving 14 bases between the germline ends. The CDR3 runs 14 residues. CDR3 sequence (DNA): TGTGCCAGCAGCTCCAAATACTTCGGGGAGACCCAGTACTTC. Translating gives CASSSKYFGETQYF.

DNA for the CDR3: TGTGCCAGCAGGAGGACTCCTAACACCGGGGAGCTGTTTTTT. Its protein is CASRRTPNTGELFF. V usage is TRBV2 and J usage is TRBJ2-2, with a weak D call TRBD2 (5 bases). V shed 6 bases and J shed 2 bases, with 10 bases lying between them. The CDR3 extends over 14 amino acids. Germline V gene sequence: CDR1 SNHLY, CDR2 FYNNEI.

This clone was counted only a few times. The CDR3 sequence: CASSLDPRKNIQYF. The CDR3 DNA follows: TGCGCCAGCAGCTTGGATCCTCGCAAAAACATTCAGTACTTC. The chain combines TRBV5-1 with TRBJ2-4; D is unresolved. There are 14 residues in the CDR3. Per the germline V gene, CDR1 is SGHRS and CDR2 is YFSETQ. V lost 0 bases and J 3 bases, leaving 7 bases between the germline ends. The variable domain in full, completed from reference TRBV5-1 and TRBJ2-4, reads KAGVTQTPRYLIKTRGQQVTLSCSPISGHRSVSWYQQTPGQGLQFLFEYFSETQRNKGNFPGRFSGRQFSNSRSEMNVSTLELGDSALYLCASSLDPRKNIQYFGAGTRLSVL.

The V gene is TRBV7-8, the J gene TRBJ1-5; 7 nucleotides line up with TRBD1. CDR1 and CDR2 (germline): SGHVS, FQNEAQ. V was clipped by 5 bases and J by 3 bases; unmatched bases: 7. The CDR3 totals 15 residues. CDR3 amino acids: CASSDQGVLNQPQHF. In DNA form, the CDR3 reads TGTGCCAGCAGCGACCAGGGGGTGCTCAATCAGCCCCAGCATTTT.